The present TCR beta chain was sequenced within a study of CD8+CD57+ T cells in acquired aplastic anemia. Overall study results and limits: The CD8+ Simpson's diversity of patients and controls was not significantly different.

Genomic DNA, the template, was used for profiling of the TCR beta VDJ and CDR3. A single record per CDR3 protein comes from TCRdb applying MiXCR to the reads. In the table there are around 200,000 distinct CDR3 sequences, about 44% of which are singletons. Only patients with CD8+CD57+ cell expansion on flow cytometry were chosen for sequencing. The junction had 3 bases not matched to a gene; V was cut back by 11 bases and J by 0 bases. This CDR3 has 12 residues. The germline V gene encodes CDR1 WSHSY and CDR2 SAAADI. This clonotype was seen repeatedly, ten times or more. What it recognizes is unknown. This TCR was recovered from a human donor with aplastic anemia. The chain carries TRBV10-2 and TRBJ1-2; 7 nucleotides match TRBD1. Material: sorted CD4+, CD8+, or CD8+CD57+ T cells (not recorded which) from PBMCs. The CDR3 nucleotides are TGCGCCGTACAGGGGTCTAACTATGGCTACACCTTC. Its protein product is CAVQGSNYGYTF.